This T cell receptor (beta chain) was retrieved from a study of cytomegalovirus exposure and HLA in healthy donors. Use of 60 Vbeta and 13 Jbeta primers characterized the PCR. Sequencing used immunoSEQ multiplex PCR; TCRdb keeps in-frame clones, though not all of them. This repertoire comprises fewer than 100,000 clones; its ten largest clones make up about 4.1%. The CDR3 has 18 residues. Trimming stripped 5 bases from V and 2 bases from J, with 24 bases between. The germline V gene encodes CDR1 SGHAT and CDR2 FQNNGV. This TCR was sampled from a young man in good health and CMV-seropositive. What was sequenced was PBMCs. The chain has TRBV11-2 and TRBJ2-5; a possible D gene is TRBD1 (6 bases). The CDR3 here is CASSRRGRGFEIQETQYF. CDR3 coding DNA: TGTGCCAGCAGCCGACGAGGAAGGGGGTTTGAGATACAAGAGACCCAGTACTTC. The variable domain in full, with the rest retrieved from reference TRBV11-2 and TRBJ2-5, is EAGVAQSPRYKIIEKRQSVAFWCNPISGHATLYWYQQILGQGPKLLIQFQNNGVVDDSQLPKDRFSAERLKGVDSTLKIQPAKLEDSAVYLCASSRRGRGFEIQETQYFGPGTRLLVL.